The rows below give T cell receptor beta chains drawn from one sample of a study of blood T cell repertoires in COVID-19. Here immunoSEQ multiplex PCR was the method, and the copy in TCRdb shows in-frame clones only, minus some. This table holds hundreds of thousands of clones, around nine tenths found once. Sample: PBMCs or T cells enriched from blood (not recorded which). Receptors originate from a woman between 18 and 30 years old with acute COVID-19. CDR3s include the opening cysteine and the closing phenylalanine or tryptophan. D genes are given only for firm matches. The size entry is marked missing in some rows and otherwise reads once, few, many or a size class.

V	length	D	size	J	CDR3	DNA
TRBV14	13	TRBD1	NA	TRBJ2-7	CASRQGSPYEQYF	TGTGCCAGCAGACAGGGGTCCCCCTACGAGCAGTACTTC
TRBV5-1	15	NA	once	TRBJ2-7	CASRLGGHPSYEQYF	TGCGCCAGCCGATTGGGGGGGCATCCATCTTACGAGCAGTACTTC
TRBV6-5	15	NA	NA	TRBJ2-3	CASTPIRLPTDTQYF	TGTGCCAGCACTCCTATCAGGCTCCCCACAGATACGCAGTATTTT
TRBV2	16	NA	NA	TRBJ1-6	CASAGTANNYNSPLHF	TGTGCCAGCGCGGGAACAGCCAACAACTATAATTCACCCCTCCACTTT
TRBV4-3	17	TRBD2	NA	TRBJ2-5	CASSPSPTSGMQETQYF	TGCGCCAGCAGCCCTTCGCCTACTAGCGGGATGCAAGAGACCCAGTACTTC
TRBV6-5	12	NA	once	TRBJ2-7	CASTETTYEQYF	TGTGCCAGCACCGAGACTACCTACGAGCAGTACTTC
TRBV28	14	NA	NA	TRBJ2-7	CASSLPASSYEQYF	TGTGCCAGCAGTTTGCCAGCGAGCTCCTACGAGCAGTACTTC
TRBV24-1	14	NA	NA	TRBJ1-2	CATSVGDTTYGYTF	TGTGCCACCAGTGTGGGGGACACCACCTATGGCTACACCTTC
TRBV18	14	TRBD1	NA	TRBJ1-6	CASSPDRVSSPLHF	TGTGCCAGCTCACCCGACAGGGTATCATCACCCCTCCACTTT
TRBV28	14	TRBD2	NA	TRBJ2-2	CASKPAGGPGELFF	TGTGCCAGCAAACCCGCGGGAGGGCCCGGGGAGCTGTTTTTT
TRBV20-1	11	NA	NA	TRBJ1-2	CSATSGNGYTF	TGCAGTGCGACAAGCGGGAATGGCTACACCTTC
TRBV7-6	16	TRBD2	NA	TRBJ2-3	CASSPGTSGGTDTQYF	TGTGCCAGCAGCCCCGGGACTAGCGGGGGCACAGATACGCAGTATTTT
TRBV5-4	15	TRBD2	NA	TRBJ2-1	CASSLGSGGYNEQFF	TGTGCCAGCAGCTTGGGTAGCGGGGGGTACAATGAGCAGTTCTTC
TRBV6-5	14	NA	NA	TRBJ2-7	CASSYIPGWYEQYF	TGTGCCAGCAGTTACATTCCAGGGTGGTACGAGCAGTACTTC
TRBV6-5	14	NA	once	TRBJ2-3	CASTPSFGGDTQYF	TGTGCCAGCACCCCCAGCTTCGGGGGAGATACGCAGTATTTT
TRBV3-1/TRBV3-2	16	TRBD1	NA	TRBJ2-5	CASSLSQTGYQETQYF	TGTGCCAGCAGCCTCAGTCAGACAGGGTACCAAGAGACCCAGTACTTC
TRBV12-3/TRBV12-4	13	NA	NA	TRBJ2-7	CASRPDSSYEQYF	TGTGCCAGCAGACCTGACAGCTCCTACGAGCAGTACTTC